The 12 T cell receptor beta chains presented below share a single source sample, sequenced in a study of shared clonotypes between healthy human individuals. Repertoires were generated with immunoSEQ multiplex PCR, while TCRdb's copy carries only in-frame clones and drops some. The table has roughly 1,800,000 clones, over 85% seen once. CD8 cells classed as naive were CD45RO-negative and positively selected for CCR7, excluding terminally differentiated effector memory CD45RA+ cells. Material: naive CD8+ T cells sorted from blood. The origin of the receptors is a man between 18 and 35 years old in good health.

The chain recombines TRBV2 with TRBJ2-5; 11 bases match TRBD1. V lost 4 bases and J lost 2; bases outside the gene matches: 3. The CDR3 has 15 residues. Germline-derived CDR1 and CDR2 are SNHLY and FYNNEI. The CDR3 region is CASSVGTGGQETQYF. The CDR3 region has the DNA TGTGCCAGCAGTGTCGGGACAGGGGGACAAGAGACCCAGTACTTC.

V and J are TRBV19 and TRBJ2-3, with 8 bases aligning to TRBD1. V was pared by 7 bases and J by 5 bases, with 14 bases of the junction left unmatched. Germline lookup yields CDR1 LNHDA and CDR2 SQIVND (reference sequence). CDR3 length: 16 amino acids. The CDR3 reads CASIEGTGGMKDTQYF. The CDR3, as DNA: TGTGCCAGTATCGAGGGGACAGGTGGGATGAAAGATACGCAGTATTTT.

The gene calls are TRBV19 and TRBJ1-1, with a possible D match to TRBD1 (5 bases). This CDR3 region has 16 residues. V was trimmed by 3 bases and J by 2 bases, leaving 16 bases between them. Germline V lookup: CDR1 LNHDA, CDR2 SQIVND (reference sequence). Here the CDR3 DNA reads TGTGCCAGTAGTATGTTGGGGGATGGGTCAAACACTGAAGCTTTCTTT. Amino acids: CASSMLGDGSNTEAFF.

Comments on this clone: This same CDR3 is encoded by further DNA sequences in the sample. The J gene is TRBJ2-3, the V gene TRBV11-2; D remains unclear. Germline CDR1 SGHAT, CDR2 FQNNGV. V lost 5 bases and J 3 bases, leaving 6 bases between the germline ends. This CDR3 region has 12 residues. The DNA of the CDR3 is TGTGCCAGCAGCACGCGGACAGATACGCAGTATTTT. Its translation is CASSTRTDTQYF.

The sample holds one count of this clone. The chain combines TRBV27 with TRBJ2-3; 11 nucleotides line up with TRBD2. CDR3 size: 14 residues. The J segment lost 6 bases and the V segment lost 4 bases, leaving 3 bases of the junction unmatched. The germline CDR1 and CDR2 sequences are MNHEY and SMNVEV (reference sequence). The CDR3 DNA reads TGTGCCAGCAGTTCACTAGCGGGGGCGGATACGCAGTATTTT. Translated: CASSSLAGADTQYF.

This clone appeared once. The chain couples TRBV13 to TRBJ2-5; D gene unclear. Trimming removed 3 bases at V and 3 bases at J, with 2 bases between. This CDR3 contains 11 residues. From germline, CDR1 is PRHDT and CDR2 FYEKMQ (reference sequence). The CDR3 bases are TGTGCCAGCAGCTTTGAAGAGACCCAGTACTTC. Translated: CASSFEETQYF. Complete variable domain (other parts from reference TRBV13 and TRBJ2-5): AAGVIQSPRHLIKEKRETATLKCYPIPRHDTVYWYQQGPGQDPQFLISFYEKMQSDKGSIPDRFSAQQFSDYHSELNMSSLELGDSALYFCASSFEETQYFGPGTRLLVL.

The chain couples TRBV9 to TRBJ2-3, with D possibly being TRBD2 (6 bases). V was pared by 4 bases and J by 4 bases, with 13 bases between. Germline CDR1 is SGDLS and CDR2 is YYNGEE. This CDR3 spans 14 amino acids. CDR3 region: CASSPRDFPDTQYF. The DNA of the CDR3 is TGTGCCAGCAGCCCCCGGGACTTCCCAGATACGCAGTATTTT. Filled out from reference TRBV9 and TRBJ2-3, the complete variable domain reads DSGVTQTPKHLITATGQRVTLRCSPRSGDLSVYWYQQSLDQGLQFLIQYYNGEERAKGNILERFSAQQFPDLHSELNLSSLELGDSALYFCASSPRDFPDTQYFGPGTRLTVL.

Comment on this clone: This likely reflects a read error, since a far larger clone is one base away. The chain employs TRBV11-2 and TRBJ2-7, with D perhaps assigned TRBD1 or TRBD2 (6 bases each). This CDR3 has 12 amino acids. Between the trimmed V and J ends, which lost 5 bases and 3 bases, there was a span of 8 bases. CDR1 is SGHAT and CDR2 is FQNNGV in the germline V gene. In DNA, the CDR3 is TGTGCCAGCAGCGAGGGGGGCTACGAGCAGTACTTC. It is translated as CASSEGGYEQYF.

This clone was counted once. The same CDR3 also results from other DNA sequences found in this sample. V is TRBV9 and J is TRBJ2-7, with 8 bases aligning to TRBD1. Germline V gene sequence: CDR1 SGDLS, CDR2 YYNGEE. V lost 2 bases, J lost 0 bases, and 4 bases stayed unmatched. CDR3 length: 15 amino acids. The CDR3 nucleotides read TGTGCCAGCAGCGTTGGACAGGGCATCTCCTACGAGCAGTACTTC. It translates to CASSVGQGISYEQYF.

This chain links TRBV7-9 with TRBJ1-1; 7 bases align to TRBD1. The V gene end was trimmed by 11 bases and the J gene end by 4 bases; junction bases not matched to a gene: 10. The CDR3 sequence is 13 residues long. Germline values: CDR1 SEHNR, CDR2 FQNEAQ (reference sequence). CDR3 loop: CAGIQGSGTEAFF. CDR3 sequence (DNA): TGTGCCGGTATACAGGGGTCGGGCACTGAAGCTTTCTTT.

The genes are TRBV28 and TRBJ2-7, with TRBD1 as a possible D gene (6 bases). This CDR3 spans 16 amino acids. Germline loops: CDR1 MDHEN, CDR2 SYDVKM. Deletions cut 2 bases from V and 2 bases from J, with 16 bases between. The DNA of the CDR3 is TGTGCCAGCAGTTTAATCAGGGGTTGGCCCCCCTACGAGCAGTACTTC. The encoded protein is CASSLIRGWPPYEQYF.

The chain is built from TRBV27 and TRBJ2-7; 11 nucleotides align to TRBD2. The V gene end was trimmed by 4 bases and the J gene end by 5 bases; junction bases not matched to a gene: 10. CDR1 and CDR2 from the germline V gene are MNHEY and SMNVEV (reference sequence). The CDR3 loop spans 16 amino acids. CDR3 nucleotides: TGTGCCAGCAGTTATTTGGCAGAGACTAGCGGGAACGAGCAGTACTTC. Its translation: CASSYLAETSGNEQYF.